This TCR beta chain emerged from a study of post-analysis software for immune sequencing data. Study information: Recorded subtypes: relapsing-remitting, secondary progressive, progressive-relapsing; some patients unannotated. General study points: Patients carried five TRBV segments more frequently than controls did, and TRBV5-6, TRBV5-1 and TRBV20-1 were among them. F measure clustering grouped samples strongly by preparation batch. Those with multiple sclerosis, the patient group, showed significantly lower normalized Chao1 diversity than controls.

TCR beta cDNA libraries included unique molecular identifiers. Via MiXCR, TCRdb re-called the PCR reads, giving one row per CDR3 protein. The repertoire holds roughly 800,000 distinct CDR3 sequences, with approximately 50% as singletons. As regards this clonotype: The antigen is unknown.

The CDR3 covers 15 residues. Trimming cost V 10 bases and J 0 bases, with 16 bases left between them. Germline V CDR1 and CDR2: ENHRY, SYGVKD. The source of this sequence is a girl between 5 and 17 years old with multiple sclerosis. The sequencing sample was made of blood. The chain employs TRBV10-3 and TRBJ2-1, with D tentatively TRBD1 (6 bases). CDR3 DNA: TGTGCCACCCACACAGGGCCTAGCTCCTACAATGAGCAGTTCTTC. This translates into CATHTGPSSYNEQFF.